This T cell receptor beta chain is drawn from a study of cytomegalovirus exposure and HLA in healthy donors. Study-wide results and limits: Listed as cytomegalovirus-associated were 150 to 200 TCR beta chains. Fewer N-insertions (relative to the roughly 670-donor mean) were reportedly seen in an Asian-associated ancestry cluster in a later analysis.

Germline CDR1 is SGHNT and CDR2 is YENEEA. V gave up 4 bases and J gave up 7 bases; unmatched junction bases: 5. The length of the CDR3 is 15 residues. PCR used 60 Vbeta primers and 13 Jbeta primers. Per the original data handling: Later work found around 85 million unique TCR beta chains, with some 11 million shared. Method: immunoSEQ multiplex PCR; TCRdb's copy keeps in-frame clones and lacks some. For V, J and clone size, that table is used; D and trimming come from the DNA. The sample holds some 170,000 clones, approximately 76% seen once. About this clone itself: Its cognate antigen is unknown.

The TCR sequence derives from a man aged 55 to 70 in good health and CMV-seronegative. This chain joins TRBV11-3 and TRBJ2-2, with 11 bases identical to TRBD1. The specimen sequenced was PBMCs. CDR3 in DNA: TGTGCCAGCAGCTCGATCGGGACAGGGGGCGGGGAGCTGTTTTTT. Its protein is CASSSIGTGGGELFF.